The clone carrying this T cell receptor (beta chain) was observed many times. Amplified TCR beta CDR3 regions derived from RNA transcripts. The TCR CDR3 was amplified in a first-round RT-PCR using the HTBI primer set. TCRdb itself ran the multiplex PCR reads through MiXCR, one entry per CDR3 protein. The table has 600,000 to 700,000 distinct CDR3 sequences, about 15% seen once. This record belongs to a study of T cells in Graves' hyperthyroidism and ophthalmopathy. The sequence came from a woman aged 40 to 50 with Graves' ophthalmopathy. What was sequenced was blood.

The chain's CDR3 is CASSYSAPGELFF. CDR3 DNA: TGTGCCAGCAGTTACTCGGCCCCCGGGGAGCTGTTTTTT. V gene TRBV6-5 combines with J gene TRBJ2-2; unclear D gene. The CDR3 runs 13 residues. Trimming removed 0 bases from V and 6 bases from J, with 5 bases in between. Germline CDR1 reads MNHEY; CDR2 reads SVGAGI.